The entry below describes one T cell receptor (beta chain). This sample stems from a study of blood T cell repertoires in COVID-19. On the study more broadly: Sites in the United States, Italy and Spain provided acute and convalescent COVID-19 samples. T cells, B-cell-depleted T cells, or PBMCs supplied cDNA or gDNA.

Generated by immunoSEQ multiplex PCR, the TCRdb table keeps only in-frame clones and is missing some. The sample lists 200,000 to 300,000 clones; 81% were seen once. Germline-derived CDR1 and CDR2 are LGHNA and YSLEER. Trimming removed 0 bases from V and 10 bases from J, with 13 bases in between. The CDR3 totals 14 residues. Sequenced: peripheral blood. This chain links TRBV4-3 with TRBJ2-1; D not resolved. This receptor was obtained from a woman of 80 years or more with COVID-19, enrolled during active disease. The CDR3 sequence: CASSQDQLVSEQFF. DNA for the CDR3: TGCGCCAGCAGCCAAGATCAGCTAGTCAGCGAGCAGTTCTTC.